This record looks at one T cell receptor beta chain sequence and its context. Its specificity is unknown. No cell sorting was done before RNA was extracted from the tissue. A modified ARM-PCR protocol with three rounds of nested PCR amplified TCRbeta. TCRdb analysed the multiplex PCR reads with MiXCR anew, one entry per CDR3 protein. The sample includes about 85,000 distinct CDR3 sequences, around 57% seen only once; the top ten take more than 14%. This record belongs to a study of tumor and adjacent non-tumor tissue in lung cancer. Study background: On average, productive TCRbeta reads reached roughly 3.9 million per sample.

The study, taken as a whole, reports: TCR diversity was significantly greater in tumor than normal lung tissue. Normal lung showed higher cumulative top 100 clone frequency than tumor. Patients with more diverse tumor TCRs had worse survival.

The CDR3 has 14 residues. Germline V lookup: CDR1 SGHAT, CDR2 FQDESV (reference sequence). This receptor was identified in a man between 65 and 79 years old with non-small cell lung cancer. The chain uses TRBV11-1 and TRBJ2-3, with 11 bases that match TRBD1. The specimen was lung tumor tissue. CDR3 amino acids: CFSSPDRGPDTQYF. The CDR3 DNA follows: TGTTTCAGCAGCCCGGACAGGGGGCCAGATACGCAGTATTTT.